This TCR beta chain comes out of a study of regulatory T cells in long-lasting Graves disease. To make TCR beta libraries, researchers used iRepertoire HTBI primers and Arm-PCR of CDR3 regions. TCRdb re-derived calls from the multiplex PCR reads in MiXCR, one entry per CDR3 protein. Among roughly 500,000 distinct CDR3 sequences listed, less than 25% were seen once. This clonotype was seen more than once but under ten times. The antigen is not known. Time point in this sample: persistent/refractory GD, antithyroid drugs over 5 years with positive TRAb. RNA extracted from PBMCs served as the sequencing template. Study-level findings and limits: Persistent patients had a count of shared public clonotypes (approximately 2,800) that exceeded that of new patients (966). It was peripheral blood alone, not thyroid tissue, that was studied. Persistent disease was characterized by preferential usage of TRBV28, TRBJ1-2 and TRBJ2-5. Newly diagnosed Graves' patients exceeded persistent ones in TCR diversity.

Germline V lookup: CDR1 DFQATT, CDR2 SNEGSKA (reference sequence). This CDR3 region has 13 residues. Trimming left V 0 bases short and J 7 bases short, with 10 bases between. The TCR originated in a female donor with Graves disease. This material consisted of peripheral blood mononuclear cells (PBMCs), taken when the disease was refractory, from a patient treated with antithyroid drugs. V is TRBV20-1 and J is TRBJ1-5; tentative D call: TRBD1 (5 bases). The DNA for the CDR3 is TGCAGTGCTAGAGAAATAGGGGCGCAGCCCCAGCATTTT. Protein sequence: CSAREIGAQPQHF.